The TCR beta chain described here comes from a study of blood T cell repertoires in COVID-19 (dated by TCRdb to about 2020). Broadly, across the study: Samples covering the acute and convalescent phases of COVID-19 were provided by collaborators in the United States, Italy and Spain. The material from the prospective study consisted of cDNA or gDNA derived from T cells, B-cell-depleted T cells, or PBMCs. The dataset comprised deeply sampled blood TCRbeta repertoires from subjects exposed to, actively infected with, or recovered from COVID-19. The repertoires were released in a freely available public database meant as a resource for research on the immune response to SARS-CoV-2. The samples were drawn from the first 160 participants of the ongoing ImmuneRACE study and from 1,254 subjects provided by 6 global collaborators. Nearly every sample came with metadata listing a de-identified subject ID, COVID-19 status, age in years and sex. Where HLA class I and class II types were available, the types were taken from metadata supplied by the sample provider, not from assay-based typing.

TCRbeta CDR3 regions were amplified from genomic DNA using the immunoSEQ Assay, a bias-controlled multiplex PCR. The authors' pipeline ran thus. Within the assay, amplification of reference gene primers was used to estimate how many nucleated cells each sample contained. Sequence reads were collapsed and filtered to measure the absolute abundance of every unique TCRbeta CDR3 rearrangement. For each sample, productive Simpson clonality was calculated by taking the square root of Simpson's diversity index across productive rearrangements. TCRdb retrieved this table from immuneACCESS and kept in-frame rearrangements only. Not all clones are present; in checked studies, unresolved V genes account for under half, and no reason is known for the remainder. V and J calls and clone size are those listed in that table; D and trimming were worked out from the DNA. Recorded for this sample are about 120,000 clones; 85% to 90% of them occurred a single time. The top ten clones comprise about 2% of the sample.

The collaborating institutions used their own protocols to collect whole blood in K2EDTA tubes. For TCRbeta analysis, collaborators shipped samples as frozen whole blood, isolated PBMCs, or DNA extracted from either of those sample types. With respect to this clone: Its antigen has not been determined. Qualities for individual bases were not recorded, and no much larger clone is one base off.

Study-level results and caveats: The quantity of clinical and demographic metadata differed by source and by participant and was supplied without curation.

The sequenced material came from peripheral blood. This clonotype was obtained from a woman between 45 and 65 years old with acute or convalescent COVID-19.

The CDR3 region reads CASSRTGGNLGELFF. The base sequence is TGTGCCAGCAGCCGGACAGGGGGCAATCTCGGGGAGCTGTTTTTT. This sequence uses TRBV4-2 and TRBJ2-2, and 11 junctional nucleotides match TRBD1. The germline V gene sets CDR1 to LGHNA and CDR2 to YNFKEQ. The CDR3, cysteine through phenylalanine, is 15 amino acids long. Only the CDR3 portion is preserved as DNA: 45 bases, with reading frame beginning at the first base. Trimming accounts for 4 bases at V and 7 bases at J, while the number of junction bases matched to no gene is 5.